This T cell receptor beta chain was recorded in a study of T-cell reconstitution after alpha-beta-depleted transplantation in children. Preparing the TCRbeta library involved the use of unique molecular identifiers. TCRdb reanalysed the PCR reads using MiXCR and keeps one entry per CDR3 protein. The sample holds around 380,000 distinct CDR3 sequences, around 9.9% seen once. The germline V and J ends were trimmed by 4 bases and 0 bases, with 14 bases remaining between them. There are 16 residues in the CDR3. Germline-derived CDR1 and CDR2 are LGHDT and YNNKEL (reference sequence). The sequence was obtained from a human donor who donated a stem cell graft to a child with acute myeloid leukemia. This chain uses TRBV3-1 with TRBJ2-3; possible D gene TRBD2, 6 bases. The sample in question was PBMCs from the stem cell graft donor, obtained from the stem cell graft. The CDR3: CASSRHGTSSTDTQYF. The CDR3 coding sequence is TGTGCCAGCAGCCGCCATGGGACTTCTAGCACAGATACGCAGTATTTT.